The entry below gives a single T cell receptor (beta chain) sequence along with its context. The sample is drawn from a study of T cell changes during pregnancy in multiple sclerosis. This CDR3 has 16 residues. Data came from immunoSEQ multiplex PCR; TCRdb stores just in-frame clones and leaves some out. The repertoire consists of fewer than 35,000 clones, with approximately 94% occurring once and the leading ten covering more than 0.35%. This TCR was sampled from a female donor with multiple sclerosis, enrolled in a pregnancy study. The rearrangement links TRBV12-2 to TRBJ2-3; the table assigns TRBD2, which was not confirmed against the DNA. TRBV12-2 is a listed pseudogene. Source: CD4+ T cells from peripheral blood mononuclear cells, taken after pregnancy. CDR3 coding DNA: TGTGCAAGTCGCTTAGAGTCGGGTGGGAGTCTGCATACGCAGTATTTT. Its translation is CASRLESGGSLHTQYF.